This T cell receptor (beta chain) stems from a study of T cells in Graves' hyperthyroidism and ophthalmopathy. Study-level findings and limits: Most expanded thyroid clonotypes above 0.001 recurred in blood.

Clinical Activity Scores of at least 3, NOSPECS grades of at least 4 and durations under 3 months characterized ophthalmopathy patients. Amplification targeted TCR beta CDR3 regions from RNA transcripts. When the TCR CDR3 underwent first-round RT-PCR, the HTBI primer set was used. TCRdb independently ran MiXCR on the multiplex PCR reads; one entry per CDR3 protein. Of about 640,000 distinct CDR3 sequences listed, more than 20% are singletons. Remarks on this clonotype: Its antigen is not known.

The V gene end was trimmed by 7 bases and the J gene end by 5 bases; junction bases not matched to a gene: 10. CDR3 length: 15 residues. Germline CDR1 is KGHDR and CDR2 is SFDVKD. This receptor was taken from a man aged 30 to 39 with Graves' ophthalmopathy. Source material: blood. The V and J genes are TRBV24-1 and TRBJ2-1, with TRBD2 matching over 7 bases. CDR3 bases: TGTGCCACCAGCTTCCCGGGACTACAGAACAATGAGCAGTTCTTC. Translation gives CATSFPGLQNNEQFF.